These 8 T cell receptor beta chains came from one sample sequenced in a study of Graves' ophthalmopathy and Graves' hyperthyroidism. CDR3 regions of TCR beta were amplified from RNA transcripts. HTBI primers served in a first-round RT-PCR, which a second-round multiplex PCR followed. MiXCR, run by TCRdb on the multiplex PCR reads, gives a single entry per CDR3 protein. The sample contains about 1.1 million distinct CDR3 sequences, about 35% of which appear only once. Sequences were obtained from peripheral blood or thyroid tissue (not recorded which). The source of these receptors is an adult man with Graves' hyperthyroidism.

This clonotype was recorded many times. The gene calls are TRBV10-3 and TRBJ2-5, with 7 bases identical to TRBD1. V gave up 4 bases and J gave up 3 bases; unmatched junction bases: 14. The germline gives CDR1 ENHRY, CDR2 SYGVKD. The CDR3 is 17 residues long. Here the CDR3 DNA reads TGTGCCATCAGTGGGCCTGTGGGGACAGAAGACAAAGAGACCCAGTACTTC. Protein sequence: CAISGPVGTEDKETQYF.

This chain links TRBV27 with TRBJ1-2; tentatively, D is TRBD1 (5 bases). The CDR3 loop spans 13 amino acids. V was clipped by 6 bases and J by 8 bases, with 16 bases between them. The V gene's germline CDR1 is MNHEY and CDR2 SMNVEV (reference sequence). CDR3 sequence: CASRKGLAGGYTF. DNA for the CDR3: TGTGCCAGCAGGAAGGGACTCGCCGGGGGCTACACCTTC.

J is TRBJ1-5 and V is TRBV20-1; D possibly corresponds to TRBD1 (6 bases). V lost 3 bases and J 7 bases, leaving 13 bases between the germline ends. The CDR3 totals 13 residues. Germline V gives CDR1 DFQATT, CDR2 SNEGSKA (reference sequence). CDR3 sequence (DNA): TGCAGTGCTAGTTCGGCAGGGGAGCAGCCCCAGCATTTT. This sequence encodes CSASSAGEQPQHF.

At least ten counts were recorded for this clonotype. The chain is built from TRBV7-2 and TRBJ2-7, with a possible D match to TRBD1 (6 bases). Trimming stripped 4 bases from V and 3 bases from J, with 10 bases between. Germline V gene lookup returns CDR1 SGHTA and CDR2 FQGNSA. This CDR3 contains 13 residues. The CDR3 nucleotides read TGTGCCAGCAGCTCGACAGGATACTACGAGCAGTACTTC. Protein: CASSSTGYYEQYF.

The chain couples TRBV7-2 to TRBJ1-6; the match to TRBD1 covers 10 bases. With V trimmed by 5 bases and J by 10 bases, 5 bases remained unmatched. The germline V gene encodes CDR1 SGHTA and CDR2 FQGNSA. The CDR3 has 14 residues. The CDR3 sequence: CASSPWTGGSPLHF. CDR3 DNA: TGTGCCAGCAGCCCCTGGACAGGGGGGTCACCCCTCCACTTT.

This clonotype was counted at least ten times. The gene calls are TRBV20-1 and TRBJ1-2; no definite D call. Germline V lookup: CDR1 DFQATT, CDR2 SNEGSKA (reference sequence). The CDR3 has 13 residues. Trimming stripped 3 bases from V and 1 base from J, with 9 bases between. CDR3 protein: CSASWQSNYGYTF. The CDR3 region has the DNA TGCAGTGCTAGCTGGCAGAGTAACTATGGCTACACCTTC.

The rearrangement joins TRBV9 to TRBJ1-6; no firm D call. Per the germline V gene, CDR1 is SGDLS and CDR2 is YYNGEE. The V and J ends lost 4 bases and 13 bases respectively, with 9 bases between them. This CDR3 region has 11 residues. This CDR3 is CASSLPKPLHF. The CDR3 region has the DNA TGTGCCAGCAGCCTCCCCAAGCCCCTCCACTTT.

On this clonotype itself: This clone may be a read error of a much larger clone one base away. The genes are TRBV29-1 and TRBJ2-7; 7 positions agree with TRBD2. The CDR3 is made up of 13 amino acids. Germline V gene data show CDR1 as SQVTM and CDR2 as ANQGSEA. CDR3 in amino acids: CGARRELGYEQYF. DNA for the CDR3: TGCGGTGCTAGGCGGGAGCTCGGCTACGAGCAGTACTTC.